This T cell receptor beta chain was documented in a study of T cell repertoires in cytomegalovirus infection. Whole-study findings and limits: Dominant in the ex vivo response were TCR beta clonotypes restricted by HLA-C and specific for CMV.

One entry per CDR3 protein results from TCRdb running MiXCR on the reads. This sample yields some 150,000 distinct CDR3 sequences, of which 23% are seen a single time; 9.5% to 13% belongs to the top ten. Germline lookup yields CDR1 MDHEN and CDR2 SYDVKM. V shed 6 bases and J shed 2 bases, with 11 bases lying between them. The CDR3 extends over 14 amino acids. For this clonotype: Its target is not known.

V usage is TRBV28 and J usage is TRBJ2-1, with a possible D match to TRBD2 (6 bases). Sequencing used PBMCs. The sequence was collected from a human donor in good health (CMV status not recorded). Some clones in this sample may be carry-over from other donors' samples. The CDR3 protein is CASSPGDPYNEQFF. CDR3 nucleotide sequence: TGTGCCAGCAGCCCGGGGGACCCCTACAATGAGCAGTTCTTC.